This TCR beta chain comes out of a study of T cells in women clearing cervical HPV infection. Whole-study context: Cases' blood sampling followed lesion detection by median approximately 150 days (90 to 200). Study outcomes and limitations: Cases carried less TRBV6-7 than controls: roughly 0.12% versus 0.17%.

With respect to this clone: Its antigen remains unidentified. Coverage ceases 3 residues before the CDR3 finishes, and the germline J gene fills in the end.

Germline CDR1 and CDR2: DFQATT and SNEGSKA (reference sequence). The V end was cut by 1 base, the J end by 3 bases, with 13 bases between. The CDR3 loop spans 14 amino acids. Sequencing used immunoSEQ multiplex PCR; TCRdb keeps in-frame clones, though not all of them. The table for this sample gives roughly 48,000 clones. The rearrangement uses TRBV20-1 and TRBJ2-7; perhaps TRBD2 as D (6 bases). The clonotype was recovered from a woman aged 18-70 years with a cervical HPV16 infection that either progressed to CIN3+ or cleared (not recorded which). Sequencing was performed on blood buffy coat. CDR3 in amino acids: CSARGRDSYYEQYF. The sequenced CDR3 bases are TGCAGTGCTAGAGGCCGGGACTCTTACTACGAG.